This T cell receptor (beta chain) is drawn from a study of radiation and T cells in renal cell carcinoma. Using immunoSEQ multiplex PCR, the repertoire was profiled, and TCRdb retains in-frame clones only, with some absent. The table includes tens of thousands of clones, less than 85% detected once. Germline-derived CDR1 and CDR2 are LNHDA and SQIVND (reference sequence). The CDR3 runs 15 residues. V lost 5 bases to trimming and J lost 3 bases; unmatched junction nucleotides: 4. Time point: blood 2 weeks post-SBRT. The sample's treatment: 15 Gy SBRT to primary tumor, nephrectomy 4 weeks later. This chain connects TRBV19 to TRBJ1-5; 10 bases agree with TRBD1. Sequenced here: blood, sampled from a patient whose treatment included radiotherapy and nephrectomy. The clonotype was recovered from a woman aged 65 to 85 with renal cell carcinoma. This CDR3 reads CASSVDRGYNQPQHF. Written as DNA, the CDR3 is TGTGCCAGTAGTGTGGACAGGGGGTACAATCAGCCCCAGCATTTT.